These 21 T cell receptor beta chains originate from one sample sequenced in a study of cytomegalovirus exposure and HLA in healthy donors. The primer mix had 60 Vbeta and 13 Jbeta primers. Data came from immunoSEQ multiplex PCR; TCRdb stores just in-frame clones and leaves some out. The sample records over 200,000 clones, roughly 90% being singletons. Input material: PBMCs. The source is a woman aged 18 to 35 in good health and CMV-seronegative.

The chain has TRBV10-3 and TRBJ1-3; D not certain. This CDR3 spans 16 amino acids. Germline values: CDR1 ENHRY, CDR2 SYGVKD. Trimming pared 0 bases from V and 0 bases from J, leaving 9 bases between. The CDR3 is CAISESVVLSGNTIYF. The CDR3 DNA sequence: TGTGCCATCAGTGAGTCGGTAGTCCTCTCTGGAAACACCATATATTTT.

This clone has just one count. V usage is TRBV7-2 and J usage is TRBJ2-3; D is unresolved. Trimming removed 4 bases at V and 4 bases at J, with 9 bases between. Germline V gene lookup returns CDR1 SGHTA and CDR2 FQGNSA. The length of the CDR3 is 13 residues. The CDR3 sequence is CASSSPVPDTQYF. Written as DNA, the CDR3 is TGTGCCAGCAGCTCCCCTGTCCCAGATACGCAGTATTTT.

This sequence joins TRBV4-1 and TRBJ1-5; no clear D. V lost 0 bases, J lost 0 bases, and 9 bases lay in between. The CDR3 sequence is 16 residues long. Germline V gene lookup returns CDR1 MGHRA and CDR2 YSYEKL. CDR3 amino acids: CASSQEPDYSNQPQHF. CDR3 nucleotides: TGCGCCAGCAGCCAAGAACCAGATTATAGCAATCAGCCCCAGCATTTT.

This chain joins TRBV4-2 and TRBJ2-3; no firm D call. Germline CDR1 LGHNA, CDR2 YNFKEQ. The CDR3 covers 16 residues. Trimming left V 4 bases short and J 4 bases short, with 18 bases between. CDR3 residues: CASSRHTASNPDTQYF. DNA of the CDR3: TGTGCCAGCAGCCGACACACGGCCTCTAACCCAGATACGCAGTATTTT.

CDR3 nucleotide sequence: TGCGCCAGCAAGGGAAAACGGGAGGTTGACTCCTACGAGCAGTACTTC. Amino acids: CASKGKREVDSYEQYF. The rearrangement joins TRBV5-1 to TRBJ2-7, with 7 positions matching TRBD2. V was pared by 6 bases and J by 0 bases, with 12 bases of the junction left unmatched. Looked up from germline, CDR1 is SGHRS and CDR2 is YFSETQ. The CDR3 extends over 16 amino acids. Complete variable domain (other parts from reference TRBV5-1 and TRBJ2-7): KAGVTQTPRYLIKTRGQQVTLSCSPISGHRSVSWYQQTPGQGLQFLFEYFSETQRNKGNFPGRFSGRQFSNSRSEMNVSTLELGDSALYLCASKGKREVDSYEQYFGPGTRLTVT.

DNA of the CDR3: TGCGCCAGCAGCCTGGCAAAGCGCATGAACACTGAAGCTTTCTTT. Its translation is CASSLAKRMNTEAFF. The gene calls are TRBV5-1 and TRBJ1-1; D unclear. The V and J ends lost 4 bases and 0 bases respectively, with 13 bases between them. The germline V gene encodes CDR1 SGHRS and CDR2 YFSETQ. CDR3 length: 15 amino acids. Supplemented by reference TRBV5-1 and TRBJ1-1, the full variable domain reads KAGVTQTPRYLIKTRGQQVTLSCSPISGHRSVSWYQQTPGQGLQFLFEYFSETQRNKGNFPGRFSGRQFSNSRSEMNVSTLELGDSALYLCASSLAKRMNTEAFFGQGTRLTVV.

This chain links TRBV5-4 with TRBJ2-7; possible D gene TRBD2, 6 bases. The germline V and J ends were trimmed by 4 bases and 2 bases, with 16 bases remaining between them. This CDR3 spans 15 amino acids. The germline CDR1 and CDR2 sequences are SGHNT and YYREEE (reference sequence). The CDR3 nucleotides are TGTGCCAGCAGCCCGGAGACGACTAGTCCCTACGAGCAGTACTTC. Translating it yields CASSPETTSPYEQYF.

V and J are TRBV10-1 and TRBJ2-7, with D possibly being TRBD1 (7 bases). The CDR3 sequence is 16 residues long. The germline V and J ends were trimmed by 6 bases and 3 bases, with 21 bases remaining between them. Germline V gene lookup returns CDR1 WNHNN and CDR2 SYGVQD (reference sequence). This CDR3 reads CASSPGGGGPFYEQYF. The CDR3 DNA sequence: TGCGCCAGCAGCCCAGGGGGAGGAGGCCCTTTCTACGAGCAGTACTTC.

V is TRBV15 and J is TRBJ2-7, with 9 positions matching TRBD1. V trimming: 2 bases; J trimming: 3 bases; junction bases outside the gene matches: 8. From germline, CDR1 is LNHNV and CDR2 YYDKDF (reference sequence). The CDR3 sequence is 16 residues long. The CDR3: CATSRSPGTGIYEQYF. The CDR3 DNA reads TGTGCCACCAGCAGATCCCCCGGGACAGGGATCTACGAGCAGTACTTC.

This clone was picked up a small number of times. The chain links TRBV27 to TRBJ2-7, with TRBD1 matching over 7 bases. Germline-derived CDR1 and CDR2 are MNHEY and SMNVEV (reference sequence). This CDR3 is 12 amino acids long. With 8 bases clipped from V and 3 bases from J, the junction kept 4 bases outside the gene matches. The CDR3 coding sequence is TGTGCCAGCGGGAGACAGGGCTACGAGCAGTACTTC. It translates to CASGRQGYEQYF.

This clone was observed a handful of times. CDR3 DNA sequence: TGTGCCAGCAGCGCCAACTCTGTTGGAGCTTTCTTT. It codes for CASSANSVGAFF. This chain connects TRBV5-4 to TRBJ1-1; D unclear. This CDR3 is 12 amino acids long. CDR1 is SGHNT, CDR2 YYREEE, per germline (reference sequence). V shed 4 bases and J shed 10 bases, with 14 bases lying between them.

The rearrangement uses TRBV5-8 and TRBJ1-2; TRBD1 might be the D (6 bases). The CDR3 is 12 residues long. Germline loops: CDR1 SGHTS, CDR2 YDEGEE. With 4 bases removed from V and 12 bases from J, the gap between germline ends came to 16 bases. The CDR3 sequence is CASSKRPGGHTF. The CDR3 bases are TGTGCCAGCAGCAAAAGACCGGGGGGCCACACCTTC.

The CDR3 DNA is TGTGCCAGCAGCTCGACGGCTAGCGGGAGGGGTCGGGAGCAGTTCTTC. Encoded protein: CASSSTASGRGREQFF. The chain couples TRBV7-3 to TRBJ2-1, with 12 nucleotides matching TRBD2. The CDR3 runs to 16 residues. Per the germline V gene, CDR1 is SGHTA and CDR2 is FQGTGA. The V and J ends lost 4 bases and 10 bases, in that order; junction bases with no gene match: 11.

The chain recombines TRBV27 with TRBJ2-1; 7 bases line up with TRBD1. Per the germline V gene, CDR1 is MNHEY and CDR2 is SMNVEV (reference sequence). After removal of 5 bases from V and 5 bases from J, the junction contained 12 bases not matched to a gene. The CDR3 is made up of 16 amino acids. CDR3 amino acids: CASSVRGPPYNNEQFF. The CDR3 coding sequence is TGTGCCAGCAGTGTGAGGGGGCCCCCATATAACAATGAGCAGTTCTTC.

J is TRBJ1-1 and V is TRBV6-5; D is possibly TRBD1 (6 bases). The germline V gene has CDR1 MNHEY and CDR2 SVGAGI. CDR3 length: 11 amino acids. The V end lost 8 bases, the J end lost 7 bases, and 11 bases lay between the germline ends. The CDR3 sequence is CASRQVGEAFF. In DNA form, the CDR3 reads TGTGCCAGCCGACAGGTTGGTGAAGCTTTCTTT.

The V gene is TRBV9, the J gene TRBJ2-1; a weak D match, TRBD2 (5 bases). The CDR3 runs to 15 residues. Germline loops: CDR1 SGDLS, CDR2 YYNGEE. The germline V and J ends were trimmed by 0 bases and 1 base, with 8 bases remaining between them. The CDR3 DNA follows: TGTGCCAGCAGCGTAGCGGGAAGATCCTACAATGAGCAGTTCTTC. It codes for CASSVAGRSYNEQFF.

The V call is TRBV10-3, the J call TRBJ2-2, with TRBD2 identical over 16 bases. With 3 bases clipped from V and 3 bases from J, the junction kept 7 bases outside the gene matches. The CDR3 runs to 19 residues. Germline CDR1 and CDR2: ENHRY and SYGVKD. The CDR3 region has the DNA TGTGCCATCAGTGATATGGGACTAGCGGGGGGGAGCTACACCGGGGAGCTGTTTTTT. Amino acids: CAISDMGLAGGSYTGELFF.

V gene TRBV6-6 combines with J gene TRBJ1-1; D not resolved. Germline V gives CDR1 MNHNY, CDR2 SVGAGI (reference sequence). There are 16 residues in the CDR3. The V end was cut by 8 bases, the J end by 6 bases, with 25 bases between. CDR3 sequence (DNA): TGTGCCAGCGCATCGTCCCCCCCCTGGGAGAGGCCTGAAGCTTTCTTT. Its translation is CASASSPPWERPEAFF.

The rearrangement uses TRBV21-1 and TRBJ2-1; TRBD2 is taken as the D call from the table, unchecked against the DNA. TRBV21-1 counts as a pseudogene. The CDR3 covers 14 residues. In nucleotides, the CDR3 is TGTGCCAGGACGGGGGGACGCTCCTACAATGAGCAGTTCTTC. Amino acids: CARTGGRSYNEQFF.

The chain recombines TRBV14 with TRBJ2-3, with D unclear. Germline V gene lookup returns CDR1 SGHDN and CDR2 FVKESK. The ends were cut back, 1 base at V and 1 base at J, with 6 bases in the middle. The CDR3 spans 14 residues. The CDR3 nucleotides are TGTGCCAGCAGCCAAGTGCAGGGCACAGATACGCAGTATTTT. Amino acids: CASSQVQGTDTQYF.

This clone has just a few counts. The genes are TRBV6-1 and TRBJ2-1; 7 bases agree with TRBD1. Losses at the gene ends were 8 bases for V and 1 base for J; bases not matched to a gene: 8. The CDR3 runs 15 residues. Germline loops: CDR1 MNHNS, CDR2 SASEGT. CDR3: CASGPRDRSYNEQFF. Written as DNA, the CDR3 is TGTGCCAGCGGGCCCCGGGACAGATCCTACAATGAGCAGTTCTTC.